Each of the 19 T cell receptor beta chains below was sequenced from the same sample in a study of T cell responses to AZD1222 COVID-19 vaccine. Assay: immunoSEQ multiplex PCR; the TCRdb copy retains only in-frame clones and omits some. The data show roughly 200,000 clones, approximately 93% seen once. Sequences were derived from peripheral blood, sampled 28 days after the second AZD1222 dose. These TCRs come from an adult who received the AZD1222 COVID-19 vaccine.

V and J are TRBV19 and TRBJ1-6; 9 positions match TRBD1. From germline, CDR1 is LNHDA and CDR2 SQIVND (reference sequence). The CDR3 totals 15 residues. The V segment lost 3 bases and the J segment 7 bases; nucleotides outside the gene matches: 4. CDR3 DNA sequence: TGTGCCAGTAGTATTGGGACAGGGCAGAATTCACCCCTCCACTTT. It is translated as CASSIGTGQNSPLHF.

The gene calls are TRBV4-2 and TRBJ1-1; possibly TRBD1 for D (5 bases). The CDR3 runs to 16 residues. V was shortened by 5 bases and J by 3 bases, with 19 bases between the two germline ends. Germline V CDR1 and CDR2: LGHNA, YNFKEQ. The DNA for the CDR3 is TGTGCCAGCAGCTGGGACCTTCCTTCGGGGTACACTGAAGCTTTCTTT. It encodes CASSWDLPSGYTEAFF.

The CDR3 spells CASSSNTGELFF. In DNA, the CDR3 is TGTGCCAGCAGCTCTAACACCGGGGAGCTGTTTTTT. The J gene is TRBJ2-2, the V gene TRBV11-2; D is undetermined. This CDR3 has 12 residues. Deletions cut 4 bases from V and 2 bases from J, with 2 bases between. Germline V gene sequence: CDR1 SGHAT, CDR2 FQNNGV. The full variable domain, rest sourced from reference TRBV11-2 and TRBJ2-2, is EAGVAQSPRYKIIEKRQSVAFWCNPISGHATLYWYQQILGQGPKLLIQFQNNGVVDDSQLPKDRFSAERLKGVDSTLKIQPAKLEDSAVYLCASSSNTGELFFGEGSRLTVL.

V and J are TRBV4-1 and TRBJ2-3; TRBD2 matches at 11 bases. Germline V gene sequence: CDR1 MGHRA, CDR2 YSYEKL. The ends lost 6 bases at V and 1 base at J; junction bases unmatched: 15. The CDR3 consists of 19 residues. CDR3 in amino acids: CASSRAPQLAGDRTDTQYF. The DNA for the CDR3 is TGCGCCAGCAGTCGCGCCCCCCAACTAGCGGGAGATCGCACAGATACGCAGTATTTT.

There are a few counts of this clone. The chain uses TRBV2 and TRBJ2-1; D remains unclear. The CDR3 runs to 13 residues. Germline-derived CDR1 and CDR2 are SNHLY and FYNNEI. Trimming removed 8 bases from V and 0 bases from J, with 8 bases in between. The CDR3, as DNA: TGTGCCAGCGGTAGGAGCTCCTACAATGAGCAGTTCTTC. Translating gives CASGRSSYNEQFF.

The chain has TRBV30 and TRBJ2-1; 11 bases align to TRBD1. With 0 bases clipped from V and 8 bases from J, the junction kept 6 bases outside the gene matches. From germline, CDR1 is GTSNPN and CDR2 SVGIG (reference sequence). This CDR3 is built from 15 residues. This chain's CDR3 is CAWSVGTGGTDEQFF. The DNA of the CDR3 is TGTGCCTGGAGTGTCGGGACAGGGGGAACCGATGAGCAGTTCTTC.

V and J are TRBV18 and TRBJ1-2; 7 bases line up with TRBD1. Germline V gene sequence: CDR1 KGHSH, CDR2 LQKENI. J gave up 4 bases and V 3 bases, and 14 bases lay outside the gene matches. The CDR3 runs to 17 residues. The CDR3 nucleotides are TGTGCCAGCTCACCGGGTGTCCGGACAGGTGAGCTCTATGGCTACACCTTC. Translation: CASSPGVRTGELYGYTF.

The rearrangement uses TRBV18 and TRBJ2-1; 14 positions agree with TRBD2. The CDR3 covers 16 residues. Per the germline V gene, CDR1 is KGHSH and CDR2 is LQKENI. The V and J ends lost 0 bases and 9 bases, in that order; junction bases with no gene match: 4. The CDR3 spells CASSPPGLAGEGEQFF. For the CDR3, the DNA is TGTGCCAGCTCACCACCGGGACTAGCGGGAGAGGGTGAGCAGTTCTTC.

The chain recombines TRBV4-1 with TRBJ1-4; 9 nucleotides agree with TRBD1. V trimming: 3 bases; J trimming: 3 bases; junction bases outside the gene matches: 2. CDR3 length equals 15 residues. Per the germline V gene, CDR1 is MGHRA and CDR2 is YSYEKL. Here the CDR3 DNA reads TGCGCCAGCAGCCATAGGGACAGGGCTAATGAAAAACTGTTTTTT. Its translation is CASSHRDRANEKLFF.

The chain couples TRBV7-2 to TRBJ1-1; D gene uncertain. Germline loops: CDR1 SGHTA, CDR2 FQGNSA. The V end was cut by 0 bases, the J end by 0 bases, with 5 bases between. The CDR3 is made up of 14 amino acids. CDR3 residues: CASSLAGVNTEAFF. CDR3 nucleotides: TGTGCCAGCAGCTTAGCAGGTGTGAACACTGAAGCTTTCTTT.

The genes are TRBV6-8 and TRBJ2-6; unclear D gene. Germline-derived CDR1 and CDR2 are MNHGY and SAAAGT. CDR3 length: 14 residues. CDR3 in DNA: TGTGAGCTTGGGCTCCCCTCTGGGGCCAACGTCCTGACTTTC. Translated: CELGLPSGANVLTF.

This clone was picked up many times. The J gene is TRBJ1-2, the V gene TRBV7-8; perhaps TRBD1 as D (5 bases). There are 14 residues in the CDR3. The germline CDR1 and CDR2 sequences are SGHVS and FQNEAQ. Trimming took 11 bases from V and 7 from J, leaving 23 bases between them. CDR3 coding DNA: TGTGCCTGCAAATTAAGAGGCAGGGAGGGTGGCTACACCTTC. It yields the protein CACKLRGREGGYTF.

V usage is TRBV7-2 and J usage is TRBJ2-2; the D is unclear. The germline V and J ends were trimmed by 5 bases and 10 bases, with 17 bases remaining between them. CDR1 and CDR2 (germline): SGHTA, FQGNSA. The CDR3 spans 14 residues. In nucleotides, the CDR3 is TGTGCCAGCAGCCCCAGACCCCAGTATACGGAGCTGTTTTTT. It is translated as CASSPRPQYTELFF.

The V gene is TRBV27, the J gene TRBJ2-7, with 9 nucleotides matching TRBD1. The V gene end was trimmed by 3 bases and the J gene end by 2 bases; junction bases not matched to a gene: 5. This CDR3 contains 15 residues. The germline V gene encodes CDR1 MNHEY and CDR2 SMNVEV (reference sequence). The CDR3 protein is CASSFIGQGPYEQYF. In nucleotides, the CDR3 is TGTGCCAGCAGTTTTATAGGACAGGGGCCCTACGAGCAGTACTTC.

The chain is built from TRBV6-5 and TRBJ1-5, with TRBD1 matching 9 bases. This CDR3 has 14 residues. J lost 10 bases, V lost 6 bases, and 10 bases had no gene match. From germline, CDR1 is MNHEY and CDR2 SVGAGI. DNA of the CDR3: TGTGCCAGCAGACAAGGGGGGACAGGGCGTCCCCAGCATTTT. It encodes CASRQGGTGRPQHF.

V and J are TRBV19 and TRBJ1-5, with D possibly TRBD1 on 6 matching bases. CDR3 length: 15 amino acids. Germline values: CDR1 LNHDA, CDR2 SQIVND (reference sequence). V lost 5 bases and J 2 bases, leaving 13 bases between the germline ends. The CDR3 sequence is CASSPRGAGNQPQHF. DNA for the CDR3: TGTGCCAGTAGTCCAAGGGGGGCGGGCAATCAGCCCCAGCATTTT.

The genes are TRBV10-3 and TRBJ1-1, with 8 bases lining up with TRBD1. V gave up 3 bases and J gave up 2 bases; unmatched junction bases: 5. The CDR3 sequence is 15 residues long. Germline-derived CDR1 and CDR2 are ENHRY and SYGVKD. The CDR3 reads CAISDRGRYNTEAFF. The CDR3 region has the DNA TGTGCCATCAGTGACAGGGGGCGGTATAACACTGAAGCTTTCTTT.

The chain carries TRBV5-1 and TRBJ1-1, with D perhaps matching TRBD1 (5 bases). The CDR3 loop spans 15 amino acids. Looked up from germline, CDR1 is SGHRS and CDR2 is YFSETQ. The V and J ends lost 0 bases and 0 bases respectively, with 9 bases between them. The chain's CDR3 is CASSLAGPMNTEAFF. In DNA form, the CDR3 reads TGCGCCAGCAGCTTGGCAGGGCCCATGAACACTGAAGCTTTCTTT.

CDR3 residues: CASSSDRENQPQHF. The CDR3 nucleotides read TGTGCCAGCAGCTCGGACAGGGAGAATCAGCCCCAGCATTTT. This rearrangement joins TRBV7-9 to TRBJ1-5; 8 bases are shared with TRBD1. There are 14 residues in the CDR3. Unmatched junction bases numbered 3, after V lost 4 bases and J lost 4 bases. The germline gives CDR1 SEHNR, CDR2 FQNEAQ (reference sequence).